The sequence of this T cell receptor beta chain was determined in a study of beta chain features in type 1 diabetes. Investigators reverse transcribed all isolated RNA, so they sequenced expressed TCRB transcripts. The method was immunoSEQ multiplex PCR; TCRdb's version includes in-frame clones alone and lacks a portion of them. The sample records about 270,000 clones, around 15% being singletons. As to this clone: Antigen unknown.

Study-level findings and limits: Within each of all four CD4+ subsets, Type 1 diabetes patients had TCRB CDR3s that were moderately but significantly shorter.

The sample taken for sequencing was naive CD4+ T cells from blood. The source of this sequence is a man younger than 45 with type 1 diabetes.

The CDR3 nucleotides are TGTGCCAGCAGTTCACCTACGGGGGGAAATCAGCCCCAGCATTTT. This gives the protein CASSSPTGGNQPQHF. V gene TRBV28 combines with J gene TRBJ1-5; TRBD1 might be the D (5 bases). The ends were cut back, 4 bases at V and 4 bases at J, with 14 bases in the middle. This CDR3 region has 15 residues. Germline CDR1 and CDR2: MDHEN and SYDVKM.